The sequence of this T cell receptor beta chain was determined in a study of response to subunit inactivated influenza vaccine. Study outcomes and limitations: Every seasonal influenza vaccination brings in few new T cells, the authors suggested.

TCRdb re-analysed the RT-PCR reads in MiXCR, keeping a single row per CDR3 protein. The sample has 550,000 to 800,000 distinct CDR3 sequences, about 15% seen once. On this clonotype: What it binds is not known.

The sequencing used PBMCs from blood, collected roughly 12 days after vaccination. This TCR was recovered from a man aged 50 or older who received an inactivated influenza vaccine.

Here the CDR3 reads CASSYSNEDPPNEQFF. CDR3 coding DNA: TGTGCCAGCAGTTACTCGAATGAAGACCCCCCGAATGAGCAGTTCTTC. The V and J genes are TRBV6-2 or TRBV6-3 and TRBJ2-1, with D uncertain. CDR1 MNHEY and CDR2 SVGEGT come from the germline V gene. V lost 0 bases, J lost 7 bases, and 16 bases lay in between. CDR3 length equals 16 residues.